This TCR beta chain was obtained from a study of blood T cell repertoires in COVID-19. Some clones are missing from TCRdb's copy, which holds only in-frame ones; the method was immunoSEQ multiplex PCR. The table lists fewer than 400,000 clones, approximately 85% of them singletons, with roughly 2% in the top ten. The CDR3 spans 16 residues. Germline loops: CDR1 PRHDT, CDR2 FYEKMQ (reference sequence). V lost 0 bases and J lost 0, with 9 bases in between. This clone was recorded only once. The sequenced sample was PBMCs or T cells enriched from blood (not recorded which). The V gene is TRBV13, the J gene TRBJ2-1; possibly TRBD2 for D (6 bases). The TCR sequence derives from a man aged 25 to 45 who had recovered from COVID-19. This CDR3 is CASSLGSGFSYNEQFF. The CDR3 bases are TGTGCCAGCAGCTTAGGTAGCGGTTTCTCCTACAATGAGCAGTTCTTC.